This T cell receptor (beta chain) originates from a study of blood T cells in healthy people across ages. The V end was cut by 11 bases, the J end by 2 bases, with 13 bases between. This CDR3 has 13 residues. The second PCR ran about 6 to 12 cycles with a sample-barcoded 5' primer and J-beta primers. No fewer than 2.5 million CDR3-containing paired-end reads came from each sample. From the 5' RACE reads, TCRdb called clonotypes with MiXCR, one entry per CDR3 protein. The sample records 850,000 to 1,000,000 distinct CDR3 sequences, 48% being singletons. Sequences were obtained from blood. The chain is built from TRBV12-3 or TRBV12-4 and TRBJ1-5; D unclear. This TCR was sampled from a man younger than 45 in good health. The DNA of the CDR3 is TGTGCCGCCTCGGGAGAGGGCAATCAGCCCCAGCATTTT. As protein: CAASGEGNQPQHF.